This T cell receptor beta chain appears in the sequencing data of a study of CD4 T cells in relation to SARS-CoV-2 and coronaviruses. CD4+ T cells from unexposed donors were obtained before the COVID-19 pandemic (2011-2018). After roughly 9 days of culture, CD4+ T cells were isolated. On days 3 and 7, cultures got half fresh IL-2 medium. About this clone: The antigen remains undetermined.

Trimming left V 2 bases short and J 1 base short, with 4 bases between. This CDR3 has 13 residues. Germline values: CDR1 LGHNT, CDR2 FRNRAP. Generated by immunoSEQ multiplex PCR, the TCRdb table keeps only in-frame clones and is missing some. The sample consists of around 16,000 clones, around 74% of them appearing once. The TCR sequence derives from a human donor in good health. The sequencing input was CD4+ T cells from PBMCs, cultured in vitro. The gene calls are TRBV12-5 and TRBJ2-3, with D uncertain. DNA of the CDR3: TGTGCTAGTGGTTTGTCGGGCACAGATACGCAGTATTTT. Protein product: CASGLSGTDTQYF.